This entry lists 14 T cell receptor beta chains sequenced from one sample in a study of blood T cell repertoires in COVID-19. Data came from immunoSEQ multiplex PCR; TCRdb stores just in-frame clones and leaves some out. The profile shows about 75,000 clones, 88% of them singletons. Sequenced: peripheral blood. The source of these receptors is a human donor in a cohort sampled during active COVID-19.

This chain uses TRBV7-2 with TRBJ1-1, with 10 bases lining up with TRBD1. CDR3 length equals 13 residues. V shed 7 bases, J shed 4 bases, and the junction held 3 bases outside the gene matches. CDR1 is SGHTA and CDR2 is FQGNSA in the germline V gene. CDR3 nucleotide sequence: TGTGCCAGCATCCGGACAGGGGGCACTGAAGCTTTCTTT. Its translation is CASIRTGGTEAFF.

The chain couples TRBV12-3 or TRBV12-4 to TRBJ2-7; D is undetermined. Trimming took off 5 bases at V and 5 bases at J, with 13 bases between the two ends. The CDR3 runs to 13 residues. As DNA, the CDR3 is TGTGCCAGCAGTCTAGGTTCAGGTCACGAGCAGTACTTC. This sequence encodes CASSLGSGHEQYF.

This chain links TRBV6-2 or TRBV6-3 with TRBJ2-1, with D maybe TRBD1 (6 bases). Looked up from germline, CDR1 is MNHEY and CDR2 is SVGEGT. The CDR3 has 16 residues. V lost 2 bases, J lost 2 bases, and 13 bases lay in between. The CDR3, as DNA: TGTGCCAGCAGTTACGGAGACAGGCCCACCTACAATGAGCAGTTCTTC. Its protein product is CASSYGDRPTYNEQFF.

This rearrangement joins TRBV27 to TRBJ2-1, with D maybe TRBD2 (5 bases). CDR1 and CDR2 from the germline V gene are MNHEY and SMNVEV (reference sequence). The germline V and J ends were trimmed by 2 bases and 5 bases, with 16 bases remaining between them. This CDR3 contains 16 residues. This CDR3 reads CASSLAFATGNNEQFF. The CDR3, as DNA: TGTGCCAGCAGTTTAGCCTTCGCCACGGGGAACAATGAGCAGTTCTTC.

The V call is TRBV7-6, the J call TRBJ2-1, with TRBD1 as a possible D gene (5 bases). The germline V gene encodes CDR1 SGHVS and CDR2 FNYEAQ. The germline V and J ends were trimmed by 1 base and 10 bases, with 8 bases remaining between them. The CDR3 consists of 12 residues. The chain's CDR3 is CASSLGGREQFF. DNA for the CDR3: TGTGCCAGCAGCTTAGGGGGCCGGGAGCAGTTCTTC.

The V and J genes are TRBV11-1 and TRBJ1-2, with 7 bases that match TRBD1. Germline-derived CDR1 and CDR2 are SGHAT and FQDESV (reference sequence). The CDR3 length is 15 residues. The ends lost 5 bases at V and 2 bases at J; junction bases unmatched: 8. The CDR3 here is CASSPLTGINYGYTF. The DNA of the CDR3 is TGTGCCAGCAGCCCCCTGACAGGGATAAACTATGGCTACACCTTC.

CDR3 residues: CASRMGGPNQPQHF. CDR3 nucleotides: TGTGCCAGCAGAATGGGGGGGCCCAATCAGCCCCAGCATTTT. The chain is built from TRBV28 and TRBJ1-5, with D perhaps matching TRBD1 (6 bases). The CDR3 extends over 14 amino acids. Germline CDR1 MDHEN, CDR2 SYDVKM. V lost 6 bases, J lost 3 bases, and 12 bases lay in between.

The rearrangement links TRBV6-5 to TRBJ1-2; D is undetermined. Per germline, CDR1 MNHEY and CDR2 SVGAGI. CDR3 length: 14 residues. V was cut by 4 bases and J by 5 bases, with 14 bases left in between. CDR3 sequence reads: CASSWSSNGYGYTF. The CDR3 DNA reads TGTGCCAGCAGTTGGTCCAGCAACGGGTATGGCTACACCTTC.

The chain has TRBV28 and TRBJ1-2, with D perhaps TRBD1 (5 bases). CDR1 is MDHEN, CDR2 SYDVKM, per germline. Trimming removed 3 bases at V and 5 bases at J, with 10 bases between. This CDR3 is built from 13 residues. The CDR3 DNA reads as TGTGCCAGCAGTTTGCAGGGTAGTTATGGCTACACCTTC. Amino acids: CASSLQGSYGYTF.

The chain carries TRBV4-3 and TRBJ1-4; 8 bases map to TRBD1. The CDR3 has 15 amino acids. Germline CDR1 is LGHNA and CDR2 is YSLEER. The ends lost 3 bases at V and 8 bases at J; junction bases unmatched: 8. Here the CDR3 DNA reads TGCGCCAGCAGCCAGGAGACAGGGGATGTGGAAAAACTGTTTTTT. Translation: CASSQETGDVEKLFF.

The V and J genes are TRBV2 and TRBJ1-6, with 9 nucleotides matching TRBD1. V was clipped by 6 bases and J by 6 bases; unmatched bases: 0. CDR3 length equals 13 residues. Per the germline V gene, CDR1 is SNHLY and CDR2 is FYNNEI. CDR3 DNA sequence: TGTGCCAGCAGGGGACAGGGTAATTCACCCCTCCACTTT. As protein: CASRGQGNSPLHF. The complete variable domain, with remaining parts taken from reference TRBV2 and TRBJ1-6, reads EPEVTQTPSHQVTQMGQEVILRCVPISNHLYFYWYRQILGQKVEFLVSFYNNEISEKSEIFDDQFSVERPDGSNFTLKIRSTKLEDSAMYFCASRGQGNSPLHFGNGTRLTVT.

This clone was recorded only once. This sequence joins TRBV4-1 and TRBJ2-5; 7 bases map to TRBD1. CDR1 is MGHRA, CDR2 YSYEKL, per germline. V was clipped by 3 bases and J by 5 bases; unmatched bases: 6. The CDR3 length is 14 residues. The CDR3 loop reads CASSQTGWGETQYF. The CDR3 DNA is TGCGCCAGCAGCCAGACAGGGTGGGGTGAGACCCAGTACTTC.

V gene TRBV4-2 combines with J gene TRBJ2-2; 9 bases line up with TRBD2. The CDR3 is 17 amino acids. Germline CDR1 reads LGHNA; CDR2 reads YNFKEQ. V was clipped by 0 bases and J by 5 bases; unmatched bases: 7. DNA of the CDR3: TGTGCCAGCAGCCAAGAGGTTCTAGCGGGACGGACCGGGGAGCTGTTTTTT. It specifies CASSQEVLAGRTGELFF.

The V and J genes are TRBV5-4 and TRBJ1-3, with D perhaps TRBD1 (6 bases). Trimming took 4 bases from V and 3 from J, leaving 17 bases between them. The CDR3 spans 16 residues. CDR1 is SGHNT, CDR2 YYREEE, per germline (reference sequence). The CDR3 sequence: CASSLPQGKGGNTIYF. The CDR3 DNA reads TGTGCCAGCAGCCTACCTCAGGGGAAGGGTGGAAACACCATATATTTT.